Shown below are 5 T cell receptor beta chains from a single sample sequenced in a study of stem cell transplantation in POMP-related autoinflammatory disease. Study-wide results and limits: In PRAID patients, the number of distinct TRB V-J gene pairings was restricted. A trend toward lower repertoire diversity and greater clonality appeared in every analyzed T-cell subset of PRAID patients.

These receptors are not linked to any known antigen. Data came from immunoSEQ multiplex PCR; TCRdb stores just in-frame clones and leaves some out. The sample includes about 11,000 clones, around 87% seen only once; the top ten take approximately 50%. This material consisted of CD8+ T cells from PBMCs, taken before stem cell transplantation. Receptors originate from a human donor with POMP-related autoinflammation and immune dysregulation (PRAID).

J is TRBJ1-2 and V is TRBV6-5; D gene unclear. CDR1 MNHEY and CDR2 SVGAGI come from the germline V gene. The ends were cut back, 2 bases at V and 7 bases at J, with 8 bases in the middle. The CDR3 consists of 12 residues. The CDR3 bases are TGTGCCAGCAGTTACGACCGGCGTGGCTACACCTTC. This encodes CASSYDRRGYTF.

V usage is TRBV6-5 and J usage is TRBJ1-5; D is unclear. The CDR3 loop spans 15 amino acids. Germline V gene sequence: CDR1 MNHEY, CDR2 SVGAGI. V lost 6 bases to trimming and J lost 2 bases, with 14 bases between them. CDR3 region: CASRPQAEGNQPQHF. CDR3 nucleotide sequence: TGTGCCAGCAGACCACAAGCTGAGGGCAATCAGCCCCAGCATTTT.

Regarding this clone: At one end, the junction sequence differs from germline, possibly due to a read error. This sequence joins TRBV7-7 and TRBJ2-1; no clear D gene. Germline assignment: CDR1 SSHAT and CDR2 FNYEAQ (reference sequence). The CDR3 extends over 13 amino acids. The CDR3, as DNA: TGTGCTAGCAGCTTATCTCCAATAAATGAGCAGTTCTTC. Translation gives CASSLSPINEQFF.

The gene calls are TRBV30 and TRBJ2-2, with 10 bases aligning to TRBD1. Trimming removed 5 bases from V and 5 bases from J; junction bases left unmatched: 2. CDR1 GTSNPN and CDR2 SVGIG come from the germline V gene (reference sequence). There are 13 residues in the CDR3. DNA for the CDR3: TGTGCCTGGGGACAGGGGGGAACCGGGGAGCTGTTTTTT. Amino acids: CAWGQGGTGELFF.

The chain combines TRBV28 with TRBJ2-1, with TRBD2 matching over 10 bases. The germline V gene has CDR1 MDHEN and CDR2 SYDVKM. Unmatched junction bases numbered 5, after V lost 7 bases and J lost 8 bases. The CDR3 length is 13 residues. CDR3 bases: TGTGCCAGCAATCGGCTAGCGGGAGATGAGCAGTTCTTC. It codes for CASNRLAGDEQFF. Variable domain in full (rest from reference TRBV28 and TRBJ2-1): DVKVTQSSRYLVKRTGEKVFLECVQDMDHENMFWYRQDPGLGLRLIYFSYDVKMKEKGDIPEGYSVSREKKERFSLILESASTNQTSMYLCASNRLAGDEQFFGPGTRLTVL.